This T cell receptor (beta chain) was retrieved from a study of blood T cell repertoires in COVID-19. Losses at the gene ends were 7 bases for V and 6 bases for J; bases not matched to a gene: 10. CDR3 length: 14 residues. Germline-derived CDR1 and CDR2 are SQVTM and ANQGSEA. Individuals drawn from 20 to 25 US areas were about 18 to 90 years old. Produced via immunoSEQ multiplex PCR; TCRdb's table is partial and in-frame only. Among approximately 210,000 clones listed, roughly 90% were seen once. Sequences were obtained from PBMCs or T cells enriched from blood (not recorded which). The chain uses TRBV29-1 and TRBJ2-7, with TRBD2 matching 12 bases. The TCR sequence derives from a woman younger than 30 who had recovered from COVID-19. The CDR3 spells CSGSDPGLAGEQYF. The CDR3 bases are TGCAGCGGATCAGACCCGGGACTAGCGGGCGAGCAGTACTTC.